This T cell receptor (beta chain) derives from a study of blood T cell repertoires in COVID-19. V lost 2 bases, J lost 0 bases, and 4 bases stayed unmatched. The CDR3 has 16 amino acids. Germline-derived CDR1 and CDR2 are KGHSH and LQKENI. TCRdb's table, derived via immunoSEQ multiplex PCR, lists solely in-frame clones and lacks some. This sample has 150,000 to 200,000 clones, with roughly 80% found just once. This clone was counted once. The sequence came from a man aged 25 to 45 with active or convalescent COVID-19. The chain employs TRBV18 and TRBJ1-3, with 7 bases lining up with TRBD1. Sequencing was performed on peripheral blood. CDR3 protein: CASSPDRVFSGNTIYF. DNA for the CDR3: TGTGCCAGCTCACCAGACAGGGTCTTCTCTGGAAACACCATATATTTT.